A selection of T cell receptor beta chains follows, all from one sample in a study of cytomegalovirus exposure and HLA in healthy donors. This table comes from immunoSEQ multiplex PCR, and its TCRdb copy is limited to in-frame clones, with some not included. The sample records 150,000 to 200,000 clones, roughly 85% being singletons. Sample: PBMCs. The origin of the receptors is a boy aged 2 to 9 in good health and CMV-seronegative. Each CDR3 is given with its conserved first and last residue. The D gene is left open where the match is weak. Some rows mark clone size as missing; the rest say once, few, many or name a class of expanded clone.

TRBD1	.	TRBV19	TRBJ2-7	15	CASTPGGGSSYEQYF	TGTGCCAGTACTCCAGGGGGCGGCAGTTCCTACGAGCAGTACTTC
TRBD1	few	TRBV28	TRBJ2-2	18	CASSPQTGGPSNTGELFF	TGTGCCAGCAGTCCCCAGACAGGGGGGCCTTCGAACACCGGGGAGCTGTTTTTT
.	.	TRBV28	TRBJ2-7	14	CASSLGGRGYEQYF	TGTGCCAGCAGTTTAGGTGGGAGAGGCTACGAGCAGTACTTC
TRBD2	.	TRBV9	TRBJ2-1	16	CASSARLAGDYNEQFF	TGTGCCAGCAGCGCCCGACTAGCGGGAGATTACAATGAGCAGTTCTTC
.	.	TRBV7-9	TRBJ1-5	17	CASSSADYRDLNQPQHF	TGTGCCAGCAGCTCGGCCGATTACCGGGATCTCAATCAGCCCCAGCATTTT
.	once	TRBV5-1	TRBJ2-1	15	CASHEEGGPYNEQFF	TGCGCCAGCCATGAGGAGGGAGGCCCCTACAATGAGCAGTTCTTC
TRBD1	.	TRBV5-8	TRBJ1-2	16	CASSLYPGQGARGYTF	TGTGCCAGCAGCTTATATCCGGGACAGGGGGCGCGAGGCTACACCTTC
.	.	TRBV29-1	TRBJ2-1	16	CSVEDRGGAVYNEQFF	TGCAGCGTTGAAGATAGAGGGGGGGCGGTCTACAATGAGCAGTTCTTC
.	few	TRBV11-2	TRBJ2-5	13	CASSFRRQETQYF	TGTGCCAGCTCCTTTCGGCGGCAAGAGACCCAGTACTTC
TRBD1	.	TRBV2	TRBJ2-7	14	CASSTGTGNREQYF	TGTGCCAGCAGCACCGGGACAGGGAATCGCGAGCAGTACTTC
.	.	TRBV27	TRBJ2-4	13	CASSLGKASIQYF	TGTGCCAGCAGTTTGGGCAAGGCGAGCATTCAGTACTTC
TRBD1	.	TRBV29-1	TRBJ1-2	12	CSGLDRNYGYTF	TGCAGCGGCCTGGACAGGAACTATGGCTACACCTTC
TRBD2	.	TRBV4-2	TRBJ2-7	19	CASSQKYPSGRVSDYEQYF	TGTGCCAGCAGCCAAAAATACCCCTCGGGGAGGGTAAGCGACTACGAGCAGTACTTC
.	.	TRBV19	TRBJ1-4	14	CASSATASNEKLFF	TGTGCCAGTAGCGCGACAGCCTCTAATGAAAAACTGTTTTTT
TRBD2	once	TRBV4-2	TRBJ2-5	14	CASSSGLASETQYF	TGTGCCAGCAGCTCGGGACTAGCGAGCGAGACCCAGTACTTC
.	.	TRBV6-5	TRBJ1-2	13	CASSYSGGVDYTF	TGTGCCAGCAGTTACTCCGGAGGGGTGGACTACACCTTC
.	.	TRBV1	TRBJ2-4	18	CTSSQHTSGGESKNIQYF	TGCACCAGCAGCCAACACACTAGCGGGGGGGAGAGCAAAAACATTCAGTACTTC
.	.	TRBV27	TRBJ2-7	13	CASSLRRTGEQYF	TGTGCCAGCAGTTTACGGCGGACGGGGGAGCAGTACTTC
.	.	TRBV5-1	TRBJ1-1	14	CASSFGHVNTEAFF	TGCGCCAGCAGCTTTGGACACGTAAACACTGAAGCTTTCTTT
TRBD1	.	TRBV7-9	TRBJ2-3	16	CASSPGQGQATDTQYF	TGTGCCAGCAGCCCCGGACAGGGGCAGGCCACAGATACGCAGTATTTT
TRBD1	.	TRBV28	TRBJ1-6	13	CALADRGNSPLHF	TGTGCCTTAGCGGACAGGGGGAATTCACCCCTCCACTTT
.	.	TRBV29-1	TRBJ2-7	15	CSVEDVAGTSYEQYF	TGCAGCGTTGAAGATGTTGCGGGGACCTCCTACGAGCAGTACTTC
.	.	TRBV9	TRBJ1-6	16	CASSPDSGLYNSPLHF	TGTGCCAGCAGCCCGGACAGTGGCCTCTATAATTCACCCCTCCACTTT
.	once	TRBV6-4	TRBJ1-1	14	CASSAPEVNTEAFF	TGTGCCAGCAGTGCCCCCGAGGTGAACACTGAAGCTTTCTTT
TRBD1	.	TRBV4-1	TRBJ2-3	15	CASSPKDRVTDTQYF	TGCGCCAGCAGCCCAAAGGACAGGGTAACAGATACGCAGTATTTT
TRBD1	.	TRBV5-6	TRBJ2-3	14	CASSLPTGGNTQYF	TGTGCCAGCAGCTTGCCGACAGGGGGCAATACGCAGTATTTT
.	.	TRBV2	TRBJ2-1	12	CASTTWSNEQFF	TGTGCCAGCACCACTTGGTCCAATGAGCAGTTCTTC
TRBD1	.	TRBV6-1	TRBJ1-2	13	CASRVQGARGYTF	TGTGCCAGCAGGGTACAGGGGGCTCGCGGCTACACCTTC
.	.	TRBV7-2	TRBJ2-3	15	CASSLDGAGSDTQYF	TGTGCCAGCAGCTTAGACGGGGCGGGGTCAGATACGCAGTATTTT
.	few	TRBV6-4	TRBJ2-3	15	CASSVSAASTDTQYF	TGTGCCAGCAGTGTATCAGCGGCTAGCACAGATACGCAGTATTTT
.	.	TRBV30	TRBJ1-1	13	CAWSPDSNTEAFF	TGTGCCTGGAGTCCAGACTCGAACACTGAAGCTTTCTTT
.	few	TRBV29-1	TRBJ1-1	12	CSVADWNTEAFF	TGCAGCGTCGCAGACTGGAACACTGAAGCTTTCTTT
TRBD1	.	TRBV6-1	TRBJ1-2	13	CASSFDRVNGYTF	TGTGCCAGCAGTTTTGACAGGGTGAATGGCTACACCTTC
.	.	TRBV30	TRBJ1-3	17	CAWSAPDRTHSGNTIYF	TGTGCCTGGAGTGCTCCAGACAGGACCCACTCTGGAAACACCATATATTTT
TRBD2	.	TRBV28	TRBJ2-7	18	CASSRTGDQGGFAYEQYF	TGTGCCAGCAGTCGCACCGGGGATCAGGGAGGGTTCGCCTACGAGCAGTACTTC
.	.	TRBV18	TRBJ1-6	17	CASSAVPQGFYNSPLHF	TGTGCCAGCTCAGCCGTTCCCCAGGGGTTCTATAATTCACCCCTCCACTTT
.	.	TRBV5-8	TRBJ1-6	14	CASSFVVKHSPLHF	TGTGCCAGCAGCTTCGTCGTCAAGCATTCACCCCTCCACTTT
.	.	TRBV10-2	TRBJ1-1	13	CASTYSMNTEAFF	TGCGCCAGCACCTATTCCATGAACACTGAAGCTTTCTTT
.	.	TRBV30	TRBJ1-5	14	CAWSVSRGYPPQHF	TGTGCCTGGAGTGTAAGCAGGGGTTATCCGCCCCAGCATTTT
.	once	TRBV28	TRBJ2-3	14	CASSSLLLQGRQYF	TGTGCCAGCAGTTCCTTATTACTCCAAGGGAGGCAGTATTTT
TRBD1	.	TRBV6-1	TRBJ2-2	14	CASSETGETGELFF	TGTGCCAGCAGCGAGACAGGGGAAACCGGGGAACTGTTTTTT
TRBD2	.	TRBV27	TRBJ2-1	16	CASSLNGGRRYNEQFF	TGTGCCAGCAGTTTAAACGGCGGGAGGAGGTACAATGAGCAGTTCTTC
.	.	TRBV10-2	TRBJ2-7	13	CASGQGRPYEQYF	TGCGCCAGCGGGCAGGGAAGGCCCTACGAGCAGTACTTC
.	.	TRBV6-1	TRBJ1-1	14	CASSWRGGRTEAFF	TGTGCCAGCAGTTGGAGGGGAGGTCGTACTGAAGCTTTCTTT
.	.	TRBV25-1	TRBJ1-2	12	CASLGNSYGYTF	TGTGCCAGCCTCGGGAACAGCTATGGCTACACCTTC
.	.	TRBV6-6	TRBJ1-1	15	CASSYLTVRREKAFF	TGTGCCAGCAGTTACCTGACCGTACGGAGGGAAAAAGCTTTCTTT
TRBD1	.	TRBV7-8	TRBJ1-1	15	CASSLGQGAKTEAFF	TGTGCCAGCAGCTTAGGCCAGGGGGCGAAAACTGAAGCTTTCTTT